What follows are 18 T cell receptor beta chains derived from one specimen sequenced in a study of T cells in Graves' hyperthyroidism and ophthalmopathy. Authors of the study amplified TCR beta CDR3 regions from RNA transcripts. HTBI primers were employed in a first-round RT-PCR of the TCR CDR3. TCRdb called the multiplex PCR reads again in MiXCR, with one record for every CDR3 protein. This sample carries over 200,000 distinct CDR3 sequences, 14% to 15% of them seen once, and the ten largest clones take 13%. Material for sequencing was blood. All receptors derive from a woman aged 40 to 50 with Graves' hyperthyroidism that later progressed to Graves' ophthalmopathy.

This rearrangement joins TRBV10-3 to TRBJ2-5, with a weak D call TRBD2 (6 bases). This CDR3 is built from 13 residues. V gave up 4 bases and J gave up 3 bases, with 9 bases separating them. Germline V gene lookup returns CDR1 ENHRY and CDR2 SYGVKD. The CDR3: CAISGSGEETQYF. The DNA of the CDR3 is TGTGCCATCAGTGGATCGGGGGAAGAGACCCAGTACTTC.

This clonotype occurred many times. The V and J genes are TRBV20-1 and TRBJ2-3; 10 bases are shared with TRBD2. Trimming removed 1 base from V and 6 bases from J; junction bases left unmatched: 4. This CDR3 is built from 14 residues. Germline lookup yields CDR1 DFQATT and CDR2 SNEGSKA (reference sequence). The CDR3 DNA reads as TGCAGTGCTAGAGCCCTAGCGGGAGTGGATACGCAGTATTTT. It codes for CSARALAGVDTQYF.

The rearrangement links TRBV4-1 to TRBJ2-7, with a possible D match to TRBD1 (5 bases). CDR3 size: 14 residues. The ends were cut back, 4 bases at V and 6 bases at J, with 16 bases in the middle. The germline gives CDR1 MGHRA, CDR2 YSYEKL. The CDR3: CASSPGQGVAEQYF. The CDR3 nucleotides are TGCGCCAGCAGCCCTGGGCAGGGCGTAGCCGAGCAGTACTTC.

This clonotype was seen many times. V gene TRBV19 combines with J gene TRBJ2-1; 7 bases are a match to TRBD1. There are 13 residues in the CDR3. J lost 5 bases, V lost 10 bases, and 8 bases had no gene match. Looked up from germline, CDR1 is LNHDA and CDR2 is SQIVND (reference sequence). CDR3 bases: TGTGCCATCAGACAGGGTTTCGACAATGAGCAGTTCTTC. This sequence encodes CAIRQGFDNEQFF. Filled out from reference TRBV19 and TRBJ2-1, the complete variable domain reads DGGITQSPKYLFRKEGQNVTLSCEQNLNHDAMYWYRQDPGQGLRLIYYSQIVNDFQKGDIAEGYSVSREKKESFPLTVTSAQKNPTAFYLCAIRQGFDNEQFFGPGTRLTVL.

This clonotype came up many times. The CDR3 DNA follows: TGTGCCAGCAGCCTAACCCGGACAGCCCCCGGGGAGCTGTTTTTT. Its protein is CASSLTRTAPGELFF. The rearrangement uses TRBV7-8 and TRBJ2-2; D might be TRBD1 (6 bases). Deletions cut 5 bases from V and 6 bases from J, with 16 bases between. The CDR3 contains 15 residues. CDR1 and CDR2 (germline): SGHVS, FQNEAQ. The variable domain in full, with the rest retrieved from reference TRBV7-8 and TRBJ2-2, is GAGVSQSPRYKVAKRGQDVALRCDPISGHVSLFWYQQALGQGPEFLTYFQNEAQLDKSGLPSDRFFAERPEGSVSTLKIQRTQQEDSAVYLCASSLTRTAPGELFFGEGSRLTVL.

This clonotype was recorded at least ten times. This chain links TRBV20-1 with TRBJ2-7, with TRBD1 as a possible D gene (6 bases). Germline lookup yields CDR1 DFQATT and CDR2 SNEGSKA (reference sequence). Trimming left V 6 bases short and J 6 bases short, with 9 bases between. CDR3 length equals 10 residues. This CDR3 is CSATGTEQYF. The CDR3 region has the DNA TGCAGTGCCACAGGGACCGAGCAGTACTTC.

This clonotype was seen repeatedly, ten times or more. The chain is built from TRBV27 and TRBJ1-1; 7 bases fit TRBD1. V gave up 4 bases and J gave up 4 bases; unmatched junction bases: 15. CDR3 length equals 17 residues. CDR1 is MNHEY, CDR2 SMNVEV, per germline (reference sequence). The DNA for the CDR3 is TGTGCCAGCAGTTCCTCAATAGCACAGGGGTTAGTCACTGAAGCTTTCTTT. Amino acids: CASSSSIAQGLVTEAFF.

The CDR3 sequence is CASSPADTNTEAFF. CDR3 nucleotide sequence: TGTGCCAGCAGCCCCGCGGACACGAACACTGAAGCTTTCTTT. The V gene is TRBV28, the J gene TRBJ1-1; a weak D match, TRBD1 (5 bases). The ends were cut back, 6 bases at V and 1 base at J, with 12 bases in the middle. CDR3 length: 14 residues. Germline CDR1 and CDR2: MDHEN and SYDVKM.

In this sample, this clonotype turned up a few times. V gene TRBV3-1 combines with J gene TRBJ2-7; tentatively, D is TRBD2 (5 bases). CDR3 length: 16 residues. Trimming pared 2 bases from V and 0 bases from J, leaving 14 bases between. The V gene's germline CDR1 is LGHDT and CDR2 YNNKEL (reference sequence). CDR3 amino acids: CASSQSEGWASYEQYF. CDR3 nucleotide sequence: TGTGCCAGCAGCCAATCTGAGGGATGGGCCTCCTACGAGCAGTACTTC.

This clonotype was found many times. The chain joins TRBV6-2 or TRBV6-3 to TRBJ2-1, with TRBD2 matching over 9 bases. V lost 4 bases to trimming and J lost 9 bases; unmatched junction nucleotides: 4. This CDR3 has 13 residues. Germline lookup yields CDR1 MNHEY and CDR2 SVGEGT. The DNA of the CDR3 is TGTGCCAGCAGTTGGGCGACTAGCGGTGAGCAGTTCTTC. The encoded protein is CASSWATSGEQFF.

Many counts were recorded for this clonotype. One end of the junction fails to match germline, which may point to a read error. The CDR3 reads CAGRTGANVLTF. CDR3 bases: TGCGCCGGCAGGACCGGGGCCAACGTCCTGACTTTC. The chain couples TRBV10-1 to TRBJ2-6, with D uncertain. This CDR3 comprises 12 residues. Germline values: CDR1 WNHNN, CDR2 SYGVQD (reference sequence).

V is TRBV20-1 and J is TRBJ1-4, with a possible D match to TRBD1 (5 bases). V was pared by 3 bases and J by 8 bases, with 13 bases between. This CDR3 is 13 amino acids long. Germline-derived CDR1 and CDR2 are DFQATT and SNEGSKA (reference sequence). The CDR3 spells CSARGPIGEKLFF. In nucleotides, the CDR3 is TGCAGTGCTAGGGGACCGATCGGGGAAAAACTGTTTTTT.

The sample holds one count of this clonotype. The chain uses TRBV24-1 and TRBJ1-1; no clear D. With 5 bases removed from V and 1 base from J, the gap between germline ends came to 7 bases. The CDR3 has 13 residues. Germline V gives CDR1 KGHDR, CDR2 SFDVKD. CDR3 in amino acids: CATSAPGNTEAFF. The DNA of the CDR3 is TGTGCCACCAGTGCCCCAGGGAACACTGAAGCTTTCTTT.

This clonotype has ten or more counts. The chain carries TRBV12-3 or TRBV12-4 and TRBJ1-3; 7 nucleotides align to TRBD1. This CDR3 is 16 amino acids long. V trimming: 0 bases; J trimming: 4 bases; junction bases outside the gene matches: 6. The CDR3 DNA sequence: TGTGCCAGCAGTTTAGCCGCGACAGGGTCCGGAAACACCATATATTTT. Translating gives CASSLAATGSGNTIYF.

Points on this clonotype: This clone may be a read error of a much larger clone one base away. CDR3: CASSYLSGGYEQFF. Here the CDR3 DNA reads TGTGCCAGCAGTTACCTCTCAGGGGGTTACGAGCAGTTCTTC. This rearrangement joins TRBV6-2 or TRBV6-3 to TRBJ2-7; 7 bases agree with TRBD1. The J call may be in error: the DNA end matches TRBJ2-1 better. This CDR3 is 14 amino acids long. Germline V gene sequence: CDR1 MNHEY, CDR2 SVGEGT.

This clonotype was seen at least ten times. The CDR3: CSAPMTGGDPVGAFF. CDR3 in DNA: TGCAGTGCCCCGATGACAGGGGGCGACCCCGTGGGAGCTTTCTTT. This sequence joins TRBV20-1 and TRBJ1-1, with 10 bases identical to TRBD1. V lost 6 bases, J lost 10 bases, and 17 bases stayed unmatched. The germline gives CDR1 DFQATT, CDR2 SNEGSKA (reference sequence). This CDR3 contains 15 residues.

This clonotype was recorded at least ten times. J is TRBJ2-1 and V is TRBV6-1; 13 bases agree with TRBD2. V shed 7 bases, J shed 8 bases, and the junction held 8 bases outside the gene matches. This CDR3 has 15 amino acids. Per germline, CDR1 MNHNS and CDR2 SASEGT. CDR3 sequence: CASTGLAGALDEQFF. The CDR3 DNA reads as TGTGCCAGCACTGGACTAGCGGGAGCACTCGATGAGCAGTTCTTC.

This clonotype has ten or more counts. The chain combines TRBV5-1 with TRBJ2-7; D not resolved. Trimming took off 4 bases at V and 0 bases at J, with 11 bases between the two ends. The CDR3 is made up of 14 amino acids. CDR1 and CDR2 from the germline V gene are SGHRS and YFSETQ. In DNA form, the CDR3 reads TGCGCCAGCAGCCTAGGATCTAACTCCTACGAGCAGTACTTC. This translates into CASSLGSNSYEQYF.